Included here is one T cell receptor (beta chain) sequence, with context. The trim removed 8 bases at V and 4 bases at J, leaving 9 bases unmatched. Per the germline V gene, CDR1 is SNHLY and CDR2 is FYNNEI. The CDR3 extends over 14 amino acids. This sample stems from a study of cytotoxic CD8 clonotypes in ibrutinib-treated CLL. Data came from immunoSEQ multiplex PCR; TCRdb stores just in-frame clones and leaves some out. The repertoire includes more than 110,000 clones, more than 70% of them detected once, and roughly 7.6% sits in the top ten. The sequence came from a human donor with chronic lymphocytic leukemia. Specimen: PBMCs, collected after 36 months of ibrutinib treatment. The gene calls are TRBV2 and TRBJ2-3; 7 bases are a match to TRBD1. The CDR3 DNA is TGTGCCAGCCGGAAGGGGGCTTGGCCAGATACGCAGTATTTT. Translation: CASRKGAWPDTQYF.